The present T cell receptor (beta chain) was sequenced within a study of metastatic and nonmetastatic thyroid tumors. Across the whole study: A comparison of repertoires was made across blood and tumor or nodule tissue from malignant and benign thyroid patients.

Thyroid surgery had not been preceded by any treatment in any patient. The CDR3 is made up of 17 amino acids. The germline V gene encodes CDR1 MNHEY and CDR2 SVGAGI. With 2 bases removed from V and 0 bases from J, the gap between germline ends came to 11 bases. TCRdb called clones again from the PCR reads with MiXCR. This sample has fewer than 40,000 clones, with less than 60% found just once. This clone showed up just a few times. The chain combines TRBV6-5 with TRBJ1-6; D is uncertain. Sequencing was done on a sample of tumor tissue. This receptor was identified in a male donor with papillary thyroid cancer or a benign thyroid nodule (not recorded which). Some clones in this sample may be carry-over from other donors' samples. The CDR3 loop is CASSYSVEPSYNSPLHF. In DNA, the CDR3 is TGTGCCAGCAGTTACAGTGTGGAGCCCTCCTATAATTCACCCCTCCACTTT.